This TCR beta chain was identified in a study of shared clonotypes between healthy human individuals. Those who donated were healthy HIV-negative adults, with no recent acute infections or vaccinations reported. Genomic DNA (from each subset) was split evenly across several immunoSEQ plates. Replicate PCRs were loaded with around 0.3 ug DNA from unsorted PBMC, some 30,000 T cell genomes. Using ten immunoSEQ deep assay plates, investigators sequenced unsorted PBMC DNA. The method was immunoSEQ multiplex PCR; TCRdb's version includes in-frame clones alone and lacks a portion of them. The sample has hundreds of thousands of clones; about 80% are singletons. The CDR3 extends over 13 amino acids. Trimming pared 0 bases from V and 6 bases from J, leaving 6 bases between. CDR1 KGHSH and CDR2 LQKENI come from the germline V gene.

Specimen: PBMCs. The rearrangement links TRBV18 to TRBJ2-1, with D uncertain. The clonotype originates from a woman aged 40 to 49 in good health. Some clones in this sample may be carry-over from other donors' samples. The CDR3 DNA sequence: TGTGCCAGCTCACCACCTTCTATCAATGAGCAGTTCTTC. This gives the protein CASSPPSINEQFF.